The 20 T cell receptor beta chains below all came from one sample that was sequenced in a study of T cell responses to AZD1222 COVID-19 vaccine. The assay was immunoSEQ multiplex PCR, and TCRdb's table has in-frame clones only and misses some. The profile shows more than 150,000 clones, 88% of them singletons. The source was peripheral blood, collected on day 0 of AZD1222 vaccination. These receptors originate from an adult in good health.

This chain uses TRBV5-1 with TRBJ2-5, with 14 bases fitting TRBD2. Trimming removed 4 bases from V and 9 bases from J; junction bases left unmatched: 8. CDR3 length: 15 residues. CDR1 is SGHRS and CDR2 is YFSETQ in the germline V gene. In nucleotides, the CDR3 is TGCGCCAGCAGCAGCGGACTAGCGGGGGGAGGGGCCCAGTACTTC. Its translation: CASSSGLAGGGAQYF.

The rearrangement joins TRBV30 to TRBJ1-1; D unclear. The CDR3 covers 14 residues. The germline V and J ends were trimmed by 3 bases and 6 bases, with 17 bases remaining between them. CDR1 and CDR2 from the germline V gene are GTSNPN and SVGIG (reference sequence). CDR3 in amino acids: CAWSAGSWAAEAFF. The DNA of the CDR3 is TGTGCCTGGAGCGCAGGTTCATGGGCGGCTGAAGCTTTCTTT.

In regard to this clone: Additional DNA sequences in this sample encode the identical CDR3. The chain employs TRBV27 and TRBJ2-1; possibly TRBD1 for D (6 bases). Trimming removed 0 bases at V and 0 bases at J, with 6 bases between. CDR3 length equals 15 residues. Germline V gene lookup returns CDR1 MNHEY and CDR2 SMNVEV (reference sequence). The CDR3 reads CASSLSGGSYNEQFF. CDR3 DNA sequence: TGTGCCAGCAGTTTATCAGGGGGCTCCTACAATGAGCAGTTCTTC.

This CDR3 is CASSLAGGRVHSGNTIYF. The CDR3 bases are TGTGCCAGCAGCTTGGCGGGAGGTCGGGTCCACTCTGGAAACACCATATATTTT. This chain links TRBV7-8 with TRBJ1-3; D uncertain. Germline CDR1 is SGHVS and CDR2 is FQNEAQ. The CDR3 is made up of 18 amino acids. Deletions cut 3 bases from V and 0 bases from J, with 18 bases between.

This clone was detected a few times. V gene TRBV19 combines with J gene TRBJ2-1; 7 bases fit TRBD2. The J segment lost 15 bases and the V segment lost 1 base, leaving 15 bases of the junction unmatched. The CDR3 sequence is 15 residues long. From germline, CDR1 is LNHDA and CDR2 SQIVND (reference sequence). CDR3 protein: CASSIVVGGAGNLFF. For the CDR3, the DNA is TGTGCCAGTAGTATAGTGGTGGGGGGAGCGGGAAATCTGTTCTTC.

The chain links TRBV11-2 to TRBJ2-7; D is unclear. CDR3 length: 11 amino acids. Between the trimmed V and J ends, which lost 5 bases and 6 bases, there was a span of 8 bases. Germline CDR1 is SGHAT and CDR2 is FQNNGV. This chain's CDR3 is CASSHSFEQYF. CDR3 DNA sequence: TGTGCCAGCAGCCACTCTTTCGAGCAGTACTTC.

The CDR3 DNA sequence: TGTGCCAGCAGTTGGGCGAAGGGGGGCTACGAGCAGTACTTC. Translating gives CASSWAKGGYEQYF. V usage is TRBV27 and J usage is TRBJ2-7, with D perhaps assigned TRBD1 or TRBD2 (6 bases each). The CDR3 runs 14 residues. The germline V gene encodes CDR1 MNHEY and CDR2 SMNVEV (reference sequence). Trimming stripped 4 bases from V and 3 bases from J, with 13 bases between.

This clone has only one observation. The rearrangement joins TRBV18 to TRBJ2-2; D might be TRBD1 or TRBD2, each matching 5 bases. Trimming took off 0 bases at V and 6 bases at J, with 8 bases between the two ends. Germline CDR1 is KGHSH and CDR2 is LQKENI. The CDR3 contains 14 residues. The CDR3: CASSPPGVPGELFF. In DNA, the CDR3 is TGTGCCAGCTCACCACCGGGGGTCCCCGGGGAGCTGTTTTTT.

This clone was detected only a few times. This chain uses TRBV29-1 with TRBJ2-2; D not resolved. With 6 bases removed from V and 5 bases from J, the gap between germline ends came to 10 bases. In germline, CDR1 is SQVTM, CDR2 ANQGSEA. The CDR3 loop spans 12 amino acids. CDR3 sequence reads: CSVALITGELFF. In nucleotides, the CDR3 is TGCAGCGTGGCATTGATTACCGGGGAGCTGTTTTTT.

The J gene is TRBJ2-4, the V gene TRBV30, with 9 bases lining up with TRBD1. V shed 0 bases, J shed 6 bases, and the junction held 6 bases outside the gene matches. Per germline, CDR1 GTSNPN and CDR2 SVGIG (reference sequence). The CDR3 totals 15 residues. CDR3 in DNA: TGTGCCTGGAGTGTAAATACAGGGGGCAGAAACATTCAGTACTTC. Its protein is CAWSVNTGGRNIQYF.

This clone was picked up one time. The CDR3 loop reads CASSQEWTSGSTGELFF. CDR3 coding DNA: TGCGCCAGCAGCCAAGAATGGACTAGCGGGAGCACCGGGGAGCTGTTTTTT. The genes are TRBV4-1 and TRBJ2-2; TRBD2 agrees at 13 bases. The trim removed 0 bases at V and 4 bases at J, leaving 2 bases unmatched. Per germline, CDR1 MGHRA and CDR2 YSYEKL. The CDR3 loop spans 17 amino acids.

The rearrangement joins TRBV30 to TRBJ1-6; a weak D match, TRBD1 (5 bases). The CDR3 is 16 residues long. Per germline, CDR1 GTSNPN and CDR2 SVGIG (reference sequence). Trimming left V 8 bases short and J 0 bases short, with 17 bases between. CDR3 protein: CARSVGTSSYNSPLHF. The CDR3 nucleotides read TGTGCCCGATCGGTTGGGACCAGCTCCTATAATTCACCCCTCCACTTT.

The chain joins TRBV2 to TRBJ1-1; maybe TRBD1 (6 bases). Germline V lookup: CDR1 SNHLY, CDR2 FYNNEI. With 4 bases removed from V and 1 base from J, the gap between germline ends came to 13 bases. There are 15 residues in the CDR3. This CDR3 reads CASSVGGGANTEAFF. The CDR3 bases are TGTGCCAGCAGTGTGGGGGGCGGAGCGAACACTGAAGCTTTCTTT.

The V call is TRBV19, the J call TRBJ2-5, with a possible D match to TRBD1 (6 bases). Trimming took off 1 base at V and 5 bases at J, with 14 bases between the two ends. The germline V gene encodes CDR1 LNHDA and CDR2 SQIVND (reference sequence). CDR3 length equals 15 residues. Written as DNA, the CDR3 is TGTGCCAGTAGTATAGCGACAGGCCAGGGGGAGACCCAGTACTTC. Translated: CASSIATGQGETQYF.

The chain recombines TRBV9 with TRBJ2-2; D remains ambiguous. This CDR3 spans 16 amino acids. The V gene's germline CDR1 is SGDLS and CDR2 YYNGEE. V lost 0 bases, J lost 2 bases, and 11 bases lay in between. CDR3 nucleotides: TGTGCCAGCAGCGTAGCGACGGGTCGAAACACCGGGGAGCTGTTTTTT. Translated, it gives CASSVATGRNTGELFF.

This chain connects TRBV5-6 to TRBJ1-1; the D is unclear. CDR3 length equals 15 residues. CDR1 and CDR2 from the germline V gene are SGHDT and YYEEEE. The V gene lost 1 base and the J gene lost 1 base, with 11 bases spanning the gap. The CDR3 bases are TGTGCCAGCAGCTTGCTGCCAGCCTGGAACACTGAAGCTTTCTTT. It yields the protein CASSLLPAWNTEAFF.

The genes are TRBV7-9 and TRBJ2-1, with 9 nucleotides matching TRBD1. The CDR3 loop spans 18 amino acids. Germline-derived CDR1 and CDR2 are SEHNR and FQNEAQ (reference sequence). V shed 1 base and J 6 bases; nucleotides not matched to a gene: 13. CDR3: CASSLVPGQGARSNEQFF. As DNA, the CDR3 is TGTGCCAGCAGCTTAGTCCCGGGACAGGGAGCGCGAAGCAATGAGCAGTTCTTC. The whole variable domain, filled in from reference TRBV7-9 and TRBJ2-1, reads DTGVSQNPRHKITKRGQNVTFRCDPISEHNRLYWYRQTLGQGPEFLTYFQNEAQLEKSRLLSDRFSAERPKGSFSTLEIQRTEQGDSAMYLCASSLVPGQGARSNEQFFGPGTRLTVL.

The rearrangement joins TRBV6-2 or TRBV6-3 to TRBJ2-5, with 13 bases lining up with TRBD2. Per germline, CDR1 MNHEY and CDR2 SVGEGT. V shed 4 bases and J 5 bases; nucleotides not matched to a gene: 7. This CDR3 contains 16 residues. The CDR3 DNA is TGTGCCAGCAGTTTTTCCCGGACTAGCGGGGGTGAGACCCAGTACTTC. Its translation is CASSFSRTSGGETQYF.

The chain uses TRBV5-6 and TRBJ2-7; D call uncertain. CDR3 length equals 15 residues. V dropped 4 bases and J dropped 3 bases, with 17 bases sitting between them. Germline lookup yields CDR1 SGHDT and CDR2 YYEEEE. The CDR3 region has the DNA TGTGCCAGCAGCCACGACGCCAATGAATACTACGAGCAGTACTTC. Its protein product is CASSHDANEYYEQYF.

Worth noting for this clone: Other DNA sequences of this sample code for an identical CDR3. The rearrangement uses TRBV9 and TRBJ1-1; D remains unclear. The CDR3 consists of 14 residues. Trimming took off 0 bases at V and 1 base at J, with 7 bases between the two ends. Germline V gives CDR1 SGDLS, CDR2 YYNGEE. DNA for the CDR3: TGTGCCAGCAGCGTAGATTCGGGGAACACTGAAGCTTTCTTT. Its protein is CASSVDSGNTEAFF.